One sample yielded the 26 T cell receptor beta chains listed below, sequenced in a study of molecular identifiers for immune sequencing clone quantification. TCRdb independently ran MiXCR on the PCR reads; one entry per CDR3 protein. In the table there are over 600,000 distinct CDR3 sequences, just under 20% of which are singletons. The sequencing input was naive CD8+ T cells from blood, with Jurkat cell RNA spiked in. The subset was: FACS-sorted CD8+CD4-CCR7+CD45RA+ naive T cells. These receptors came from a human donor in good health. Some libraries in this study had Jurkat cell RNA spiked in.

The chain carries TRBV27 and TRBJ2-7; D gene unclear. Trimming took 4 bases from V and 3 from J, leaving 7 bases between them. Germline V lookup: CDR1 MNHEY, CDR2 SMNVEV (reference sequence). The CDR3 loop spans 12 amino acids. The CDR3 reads CASSSYNYEQYF. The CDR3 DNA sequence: TGTGCCAGCAGTTCGTATAACTACGAGCAGTACTTC.

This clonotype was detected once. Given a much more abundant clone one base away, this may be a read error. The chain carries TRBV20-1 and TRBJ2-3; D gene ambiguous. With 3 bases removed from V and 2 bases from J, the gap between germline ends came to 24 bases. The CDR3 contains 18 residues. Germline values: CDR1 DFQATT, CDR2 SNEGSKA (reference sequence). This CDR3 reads CSASGIKVVPLSTDTQYF. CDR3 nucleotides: TGCAGTGCTAGTGGTATCAAGGTAGTCCCTCTTTCCACAGATACGCAGTATTTT.

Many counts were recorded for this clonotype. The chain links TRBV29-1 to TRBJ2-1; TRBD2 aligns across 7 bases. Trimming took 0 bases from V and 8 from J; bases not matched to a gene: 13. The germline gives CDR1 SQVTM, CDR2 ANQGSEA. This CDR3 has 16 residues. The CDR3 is CSVEDWASGPRDEQFF. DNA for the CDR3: TGCAGCGTTGAAGATTGGGCTAGCGGTCCCCGCGATGAGCAGTTCTTC.

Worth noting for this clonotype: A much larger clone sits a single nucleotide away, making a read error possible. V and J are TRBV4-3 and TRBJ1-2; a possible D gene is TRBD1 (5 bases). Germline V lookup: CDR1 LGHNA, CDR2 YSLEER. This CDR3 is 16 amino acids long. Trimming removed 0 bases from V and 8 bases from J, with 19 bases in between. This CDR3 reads CASSQDWAGRVRGYTF. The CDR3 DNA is TGCGCCAGCAGCCAAGATTGGGCGGGCAGGGTTCGAGGCTACACCTTC.

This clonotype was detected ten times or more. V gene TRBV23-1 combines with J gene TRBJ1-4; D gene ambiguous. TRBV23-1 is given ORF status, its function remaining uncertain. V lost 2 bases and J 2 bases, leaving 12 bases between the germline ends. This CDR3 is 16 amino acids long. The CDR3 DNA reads TGCGCCAGCAGTCAACTTTGGGGATATACTAATGAAAAACTGTTTTTT. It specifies CASSQLWGYTNEKLFF.

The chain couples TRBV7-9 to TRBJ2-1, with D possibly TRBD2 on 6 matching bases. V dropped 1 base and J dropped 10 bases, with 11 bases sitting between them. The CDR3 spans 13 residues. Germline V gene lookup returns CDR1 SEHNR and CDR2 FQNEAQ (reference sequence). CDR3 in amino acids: CASSLVSSVEQFF. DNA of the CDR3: TGTGCCAGCAGCTTAGTGTCTAGCGTAGAGCAGTTCTTC.

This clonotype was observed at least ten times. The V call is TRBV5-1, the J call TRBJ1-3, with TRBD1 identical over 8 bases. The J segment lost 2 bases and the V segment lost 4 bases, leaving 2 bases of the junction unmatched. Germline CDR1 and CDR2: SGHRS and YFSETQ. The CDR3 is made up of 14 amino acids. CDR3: CASSSRGPGNTIYF. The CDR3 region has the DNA TGCGCCAGCAGCAGCAGGGGGCCTGGAAACACCATATATTTT.

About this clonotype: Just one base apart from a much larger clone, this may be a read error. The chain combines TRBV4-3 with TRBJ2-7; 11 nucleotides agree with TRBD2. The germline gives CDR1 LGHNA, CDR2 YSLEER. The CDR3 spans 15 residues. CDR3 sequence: CASSQETSGDYGQYF. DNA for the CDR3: TGCGCCAGCAGCCAAGAGACTAGCGGGGACTACGGGCAGTACTTC.

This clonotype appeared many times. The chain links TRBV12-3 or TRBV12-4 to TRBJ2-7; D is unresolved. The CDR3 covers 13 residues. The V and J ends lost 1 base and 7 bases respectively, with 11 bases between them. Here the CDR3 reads CASSLGVLLEQYF. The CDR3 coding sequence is TGTGCCAGCAGTTTAGGGGTCCTTCTTGAGCAGTACTTC.

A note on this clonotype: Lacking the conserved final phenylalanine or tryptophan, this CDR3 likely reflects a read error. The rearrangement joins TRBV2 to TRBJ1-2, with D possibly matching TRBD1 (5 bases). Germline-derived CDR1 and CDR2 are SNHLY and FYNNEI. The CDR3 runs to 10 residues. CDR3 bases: TGTACCAGTATGGGACATGGCTACACCTCC. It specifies CTSMGHGYTS.

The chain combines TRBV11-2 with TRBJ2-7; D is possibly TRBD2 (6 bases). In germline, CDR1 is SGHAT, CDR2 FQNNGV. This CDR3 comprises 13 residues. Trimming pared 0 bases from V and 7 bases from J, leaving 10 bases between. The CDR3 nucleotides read TGTGCCAGCAGCTTAGACCGGGCGGGAGAGCAGTACTTC. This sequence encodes CASSLDRAGEQYF. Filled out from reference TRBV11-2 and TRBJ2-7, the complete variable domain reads EAGVAQSPRYKIIEKRQSVAFWCNPISGHATLYWYQQILGQGPKLLIQFQNNGVVDDSQLPKDRFSAERLKGVDSTLKIQPAKLEDSAVYLCASSLDRAGEQYFGPGTRLTVT.

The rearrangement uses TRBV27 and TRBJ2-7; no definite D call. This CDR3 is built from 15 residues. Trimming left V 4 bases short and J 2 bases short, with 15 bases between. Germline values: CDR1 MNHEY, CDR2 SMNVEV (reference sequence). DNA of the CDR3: TGTGCCAGCAGTTCCGTTGCGCGGACGACCTACGAGCAGTACTTC. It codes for CASSSVARTTYEQYF.

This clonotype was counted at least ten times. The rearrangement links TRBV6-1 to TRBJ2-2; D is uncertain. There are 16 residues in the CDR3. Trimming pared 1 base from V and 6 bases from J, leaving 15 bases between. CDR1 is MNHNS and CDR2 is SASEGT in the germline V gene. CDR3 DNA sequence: TGTGCCAGCAGTGAAGGCGGTCAGCTGATGGCCGGGGAGCTGTTTTTT. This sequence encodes CASSEGGQLMAGELFF.

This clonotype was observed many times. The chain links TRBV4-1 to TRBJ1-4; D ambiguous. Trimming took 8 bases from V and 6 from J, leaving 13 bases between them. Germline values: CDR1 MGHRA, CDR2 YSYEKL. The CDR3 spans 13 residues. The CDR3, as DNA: TGCGCCAGCTCGAACTTCTGGGATGAAAAACTGTTTTTT. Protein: CASSNFWDEKLFF.

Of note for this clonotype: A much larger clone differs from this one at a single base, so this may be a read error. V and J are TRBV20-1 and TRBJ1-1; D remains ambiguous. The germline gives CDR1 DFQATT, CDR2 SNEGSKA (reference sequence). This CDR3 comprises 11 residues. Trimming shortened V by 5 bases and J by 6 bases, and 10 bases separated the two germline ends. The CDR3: CSAYREAEAFF. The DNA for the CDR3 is TGCAGTGCTTATAGGGAGGCTGAAGCTTTCTTT.

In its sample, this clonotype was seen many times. The CDR3, as DNA: TGCGCCAGCAGCCAGGGACAGGGGCGAGAGACTGAAGCTTTCTTT. It specifies CASSQGQGRETEAFF. V is TRBV4-1 and J is TRBJ1-1; 10 nucleotides line up with TRBD1. The junction had 6 bases not matched to a gene; V was cut back by 3 bases and J by 5 bases. Germline assignment: CDR1 MGHRA and CDR2 YSYEKL. The CDR3 is made up of 15 amino acids.

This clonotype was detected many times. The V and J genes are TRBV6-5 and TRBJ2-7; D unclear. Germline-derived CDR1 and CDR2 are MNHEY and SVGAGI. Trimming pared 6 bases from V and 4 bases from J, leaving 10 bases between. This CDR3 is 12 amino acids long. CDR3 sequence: CASRSGVYEQYF. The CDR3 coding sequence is TGTGCCAGCAGGAGTGGAGTTTACGAGCAGTACTTC.

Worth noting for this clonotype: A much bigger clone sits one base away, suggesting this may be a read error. In DNA form, the CDR3 reads TGTGCCATCGCCTCCCGGGACAGGGATTATGGCTACACCTTC. This translates into CAIASRDRDYGYTF. V and J are TRBV10-3 and TRBJ1-2; TRBD1 aligns across 9 bases. There are 14 residues in the CDR3. Germline-derived CDR1 and CDR2 are ENHRY and SYGVKD. The junction had 9 bases not matched to a gene; V was cut back by 8 bases and J by 5 bases.

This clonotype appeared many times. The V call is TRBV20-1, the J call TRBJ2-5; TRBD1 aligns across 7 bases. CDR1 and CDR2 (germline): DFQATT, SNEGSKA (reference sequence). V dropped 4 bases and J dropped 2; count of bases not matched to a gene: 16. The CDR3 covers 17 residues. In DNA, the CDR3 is TGCAGTGCTAAGGGGACAGCGAGGGGTCATCGACAAGAGACCCAGTACTTC. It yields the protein CSAKGTARGHRQETQYF.

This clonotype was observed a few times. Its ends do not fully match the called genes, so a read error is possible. The CDR3 region has the DNA TGCAGTGCTAGAGATCAACGAGACCTGGGCAATCAGCTCCAGCATTTT. It specifies CSARDQRDLGNQLQHF. V usage is TRBV20-1 and J usage is TRBJ1-5; D gene unclear. This CDR3 is built from 16 residues. The germline V gene has CDR1 DFQATT and CDR2 SNEGSKA (reference sequence).

CDR3 DNA sequence: TGCAGTGCTTCGGGACTAGTCGAGACCCAGTACTTC. Amino acids: CSASGLVETQYF. J is TRBJ2-5 and V is TRBV20-1, with 8 bases aligning to TRBD2. Germline CDR1 and CDR2: DFQATT and SNEGSKA (reference sequence). Trimming cost V 5 bases and J 5 bases; bases outside gene matches: 4. The length of the CDR3 is 12 residues.

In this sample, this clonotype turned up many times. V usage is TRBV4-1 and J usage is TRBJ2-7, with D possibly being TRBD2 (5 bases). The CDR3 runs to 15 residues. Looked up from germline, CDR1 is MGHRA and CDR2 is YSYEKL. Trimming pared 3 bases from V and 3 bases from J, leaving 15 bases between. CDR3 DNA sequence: TGCGCCAGCAGCCAGGGCCCCGCGGAGGACTACGAGCAGTACTTC. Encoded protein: CASSQGPAEDYEQYF.

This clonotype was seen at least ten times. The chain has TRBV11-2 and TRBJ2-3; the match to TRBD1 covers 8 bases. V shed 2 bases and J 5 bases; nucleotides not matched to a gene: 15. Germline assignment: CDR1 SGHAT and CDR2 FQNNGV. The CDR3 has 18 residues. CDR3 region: CASSLSPHSGGEVDTQYF. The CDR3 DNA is TGTGCCAGCAGCTTATCCCCCCACTCAGGGGGCGAGGTAGATACGCAGTATTTT.

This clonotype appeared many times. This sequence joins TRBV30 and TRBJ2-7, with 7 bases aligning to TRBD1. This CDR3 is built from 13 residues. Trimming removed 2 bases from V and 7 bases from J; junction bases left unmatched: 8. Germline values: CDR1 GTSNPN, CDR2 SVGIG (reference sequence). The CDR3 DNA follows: TGTGCCTGGAGTACGACAGGGTCGGTAGAGCAGTACTTC. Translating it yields CAWSTTGSVEQYF.

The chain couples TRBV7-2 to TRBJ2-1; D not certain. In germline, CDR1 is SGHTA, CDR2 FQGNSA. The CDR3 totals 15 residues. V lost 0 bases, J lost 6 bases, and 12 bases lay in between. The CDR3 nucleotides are TGTGCCAGCAGCTTAGCTGCGCCCCGTAGCAATGAGCAGTTCTTC. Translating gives CASSLAAPRSNEQFF.

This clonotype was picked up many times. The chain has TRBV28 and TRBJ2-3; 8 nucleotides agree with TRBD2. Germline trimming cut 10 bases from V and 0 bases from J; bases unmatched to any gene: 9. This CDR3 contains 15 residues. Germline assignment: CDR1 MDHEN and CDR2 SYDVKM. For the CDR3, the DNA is TGTGCCATCCTAAAGCGGGAGACGAGCACAGATACGCAGTATTTT. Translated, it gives CAILKRETSTDTQYF.